This TCR beta chain was observed in a study of blood T cell repertoires in COVID-19. Study information: The United States, Italy and Spain were the sources of the acute and convalescent COVID-19 samples. PBMCs, B-cell-depleted T cells, or T cells provided the cDNA or gDNA that made up the material.

Per the original methods: Amplification of reference gene primers provided the estimated nucleated cell counts. Data came from immunoSEQ multiplex PCR; TCRdb stores just in-frame clones and leaves some out. V and J calls and clone size are copied from that table; D and trimming were computed from the DNA. The sample shows about 190,000 clones, about 90% of them seen only once. Deletions cut 3 bases from V and 6 bases from J, with 12 bases between. Germline CDR1 SGHAT, CDR2 FQNNGV. This CDR3 has 15 amino acids. The TCR sequence derives from a man between 60 and 75 years old with active or convalescent COVID-19. V and J are TRBV11-2 and TRBJ1-6; D is unclear. Sequenced material: peripheral blood. CDR3 residues: CASSFVSLPNSPLHF. Written as DNA, the CDR3 is TGTGCCAGCAGCTTCGTTTCCCTACCTAATTCACCCCTCCACTTT.